This entry concerns a single T cell receptor (beta chain). Its antigen is still unknown. This CDR3 contains 16 residues. Trimming removed 2 bases at V and 2 bases at J, with 12 bases between. Germline CDR1 reads SGHTA; CDR2 reads FQGTGA. This record comes from a study of T-cell reconstitution after alpha-beta-depleted transplantation in children. Notes on the study in general: T-cell counts and diversity were attributed mostly to newly produced T cells one year after transplant. Alpha-beta T cells about two months after transplant reportedly derived from several hundred expanded graft clones. Some patients' high day-60 TCRbeta diversity was attributed to recipient cells surviving conditioning.

Preparation of the TCRbeta library was carried out with unique molecular identifiers. Each CDR3 protein is one row after TCRdb ran MiXCR on the PCR reads. The sample lists 450,000 to 600,000 distinct CDR3 sequences; 10% to 15% were seen once. This clonotype was sampled from a male patient younger than 18 who had a stem cell transplant for acute myeloid leukemia, so the T cells may come from the graft donor. This chain joins TRBV7-3 and TRBJ2-2; TRBD2 might be the D (6 bases). Here the sequenced sample was PBMCs, mostly from graft donor cells, taken 360 days after TCRalphabeta/CD19-depleted stem cell transplant. CDR3 bases: TGTGCCAGCAGCTTATTTTCGGGGGATAACACCGGGGAGCTGTTTTTT. Amino acids: CASSLFSGDNTGELFF. Full variable domain (outside the CDR3, taken from reference TRBV7-3 and TRBJ2-2): GAGVSQTPSNKVTEKGKYVELRCDPISGHTALYWYRQSLGQGPEFLIYFQGTGAADDSGLPNDRFFAVRPEGSVSTLKIQRTERGDSAVYLCASSLFSGDNTGELFFGEGSRLTVL.